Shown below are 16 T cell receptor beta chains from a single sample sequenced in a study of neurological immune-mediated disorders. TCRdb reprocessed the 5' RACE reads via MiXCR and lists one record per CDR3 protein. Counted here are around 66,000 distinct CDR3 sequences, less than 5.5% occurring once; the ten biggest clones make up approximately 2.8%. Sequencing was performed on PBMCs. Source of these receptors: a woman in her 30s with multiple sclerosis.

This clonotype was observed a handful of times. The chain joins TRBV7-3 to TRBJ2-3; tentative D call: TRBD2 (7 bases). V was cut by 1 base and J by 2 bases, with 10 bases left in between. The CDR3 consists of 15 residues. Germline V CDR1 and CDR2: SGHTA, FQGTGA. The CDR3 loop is CASSLIGGDTDTQYF. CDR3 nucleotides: TGTGCCAGCAGCTTAATAGGGGGGGACACAGATACGCAGTATTTT.

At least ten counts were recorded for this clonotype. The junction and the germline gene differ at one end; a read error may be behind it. The CDR3 loop is CASGGRWANQPQHF. CDR3 DNA sequence: TGCGCAAGCGGGGGGCGTTGGGCGAATCAGCCCCAGCATTTT. The chain couples TRBV2 to TRBJ1-5, with D maybe TRBD1 (6 bases). Germline V lookup: CDR1 SNHLY, CDR2 FYNNEI. The CDR3 runs 14 residues. Drawing the rest from reference TRBV2 and TRBJ1-5, the complete variable domain is EPEVTQTPSHQVTQMGQEVILRCVPISNHLYFYWYRQILGQKVEFLVSFYNNEISEKSEIFDDQFSVERPDGSNFTLKIRSTKLEDSAMYFCASGGRWANQPQHFGDGTRLSIL.

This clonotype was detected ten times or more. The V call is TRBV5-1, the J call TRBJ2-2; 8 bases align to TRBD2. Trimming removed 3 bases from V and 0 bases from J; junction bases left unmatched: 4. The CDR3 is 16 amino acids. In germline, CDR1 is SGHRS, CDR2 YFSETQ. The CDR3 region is CASSSSGSANTGELFF. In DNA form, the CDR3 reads TGCGCCAGCAGCTCTAGCGGGTCGGCGAACACCGGGGAGCTGTTTTTT. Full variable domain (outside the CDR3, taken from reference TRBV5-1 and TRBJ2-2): KAGVTQTPRYLIKTRGQQVTLSCSPISGHRSVSWYQQTPGQGLQFLFEYFSETQRNKGNFPGRFSGRQFSNSRSEMNVSTLELGDSALYLCASSSSGSANTGELFFGEGSRLTVL.

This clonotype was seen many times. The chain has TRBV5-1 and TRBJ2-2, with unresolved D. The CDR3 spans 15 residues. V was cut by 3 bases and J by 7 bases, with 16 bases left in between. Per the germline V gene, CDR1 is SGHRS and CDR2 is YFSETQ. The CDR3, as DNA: TGCGCCAGCAGCTCGGACGTATCCTCGGGCGGGGAGCTGTTTTTT. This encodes CASSSDVSSGGELFF.

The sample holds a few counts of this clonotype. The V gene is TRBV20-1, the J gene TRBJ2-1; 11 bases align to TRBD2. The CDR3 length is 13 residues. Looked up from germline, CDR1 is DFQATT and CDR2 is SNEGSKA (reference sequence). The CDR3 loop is CRGGLADHNEQFF. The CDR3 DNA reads TGCAGGGGGGGACTAGCGGATCACAATGAGCAGTTCTTC.

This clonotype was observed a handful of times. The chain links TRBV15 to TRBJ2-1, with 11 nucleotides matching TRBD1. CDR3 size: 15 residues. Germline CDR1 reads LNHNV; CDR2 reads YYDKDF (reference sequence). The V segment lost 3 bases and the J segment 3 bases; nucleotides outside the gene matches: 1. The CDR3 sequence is CATSRDRGLYNEQFF. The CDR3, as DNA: TGTGCCACCAGCAGGGACAGGGGGCTCTACAATGAGCAGTTCTTC.

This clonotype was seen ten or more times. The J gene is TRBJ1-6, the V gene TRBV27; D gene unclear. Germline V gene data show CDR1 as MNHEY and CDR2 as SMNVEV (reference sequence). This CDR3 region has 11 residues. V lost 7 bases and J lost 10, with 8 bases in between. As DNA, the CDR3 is TGTGCCAGCATCCGGTGGTCACCCCTCCACTTT. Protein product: CASIRWSPLHF.

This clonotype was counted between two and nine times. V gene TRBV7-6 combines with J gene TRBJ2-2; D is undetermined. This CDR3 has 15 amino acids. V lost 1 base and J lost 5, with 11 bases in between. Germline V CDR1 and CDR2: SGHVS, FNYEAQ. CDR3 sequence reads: CASSLDWLGTGELFF. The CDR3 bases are TGTGCCAGCAGCTTAGATTGGCTGGGAACCGGGGAGCTGTTTTTT.

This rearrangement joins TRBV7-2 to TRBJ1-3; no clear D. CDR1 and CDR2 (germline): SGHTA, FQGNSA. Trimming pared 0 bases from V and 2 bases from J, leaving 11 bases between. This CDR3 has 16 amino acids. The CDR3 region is CASSLAPAGTGNTIYF. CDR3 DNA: TGTGCCAGCAGCTTAGCCCCGGCTGGAACTGGAAACACCATATATTTT. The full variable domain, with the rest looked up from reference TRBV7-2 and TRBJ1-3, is GAGVSQSPSNKVTEKGKDVELRCDPISGHTALYWYRQSLGQGLEFLIYFQGNSAPDKSGLPSDRFSAERTGGSVSTLTIQRTQQEDSAVYLCASSLAPAGTGNTIYFGEGSWLTVV.

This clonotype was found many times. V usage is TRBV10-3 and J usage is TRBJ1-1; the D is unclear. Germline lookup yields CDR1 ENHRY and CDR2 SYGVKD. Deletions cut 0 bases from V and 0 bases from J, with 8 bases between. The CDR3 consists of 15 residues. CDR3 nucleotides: TGTGCCATCAGTGAGTCGACACCAATGAACACTGAAGCTTTCTTT. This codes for CAISESTPMNTEAFF.

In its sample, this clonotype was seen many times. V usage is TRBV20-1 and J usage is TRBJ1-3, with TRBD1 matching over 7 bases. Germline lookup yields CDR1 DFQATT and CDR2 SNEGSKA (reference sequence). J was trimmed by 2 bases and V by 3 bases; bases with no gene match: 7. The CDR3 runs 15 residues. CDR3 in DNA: TGCAGTGCTAGGAGACAGGGAATAGCTGGAAACACCATATATTTT. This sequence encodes CSARRQGIAGNTIYF.

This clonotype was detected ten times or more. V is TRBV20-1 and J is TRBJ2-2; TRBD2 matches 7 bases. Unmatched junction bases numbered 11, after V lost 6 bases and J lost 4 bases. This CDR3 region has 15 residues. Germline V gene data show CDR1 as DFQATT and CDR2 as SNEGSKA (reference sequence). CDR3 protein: CSAPDWRGITGELFF. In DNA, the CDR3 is TGCAGTGCCCCCGATTGGCGGGGGATCACCGGGGAGCTGTTTTTT.

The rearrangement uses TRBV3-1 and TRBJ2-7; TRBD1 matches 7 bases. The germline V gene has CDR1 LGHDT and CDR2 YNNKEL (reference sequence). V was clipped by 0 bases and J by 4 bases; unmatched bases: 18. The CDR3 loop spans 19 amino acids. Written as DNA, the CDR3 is TGTGCCAGCAGCCAAGATAGGACAGGACCCATCAAAACCGGGTACGAGCAGTACTTC. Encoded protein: CASSQDRTGPIKTGYEQYF.

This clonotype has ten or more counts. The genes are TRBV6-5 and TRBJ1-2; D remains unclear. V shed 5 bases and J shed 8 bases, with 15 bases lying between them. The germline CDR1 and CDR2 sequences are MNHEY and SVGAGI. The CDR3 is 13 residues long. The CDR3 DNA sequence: TGTGCCAGCAGTCGCTCATCGATCGAAGGCTACACCTTC. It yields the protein CASSRSSIEGYTF.

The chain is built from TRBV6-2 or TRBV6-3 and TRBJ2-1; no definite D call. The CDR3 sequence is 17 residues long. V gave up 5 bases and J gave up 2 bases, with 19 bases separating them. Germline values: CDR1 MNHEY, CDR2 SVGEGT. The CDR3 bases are TGTGCCAGCAGTCCCCCCCCTATGACACCTACCTACAATGAGCAGTTCTTC. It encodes CASSPPPMTPTYNEQFF.

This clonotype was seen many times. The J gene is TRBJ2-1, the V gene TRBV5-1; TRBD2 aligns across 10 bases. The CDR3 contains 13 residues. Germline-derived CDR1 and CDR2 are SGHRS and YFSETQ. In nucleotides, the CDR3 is TGCGCGAGCGGGGGGGAGATCTACAATGAGCAGTTCTTC. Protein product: CASGGEIYNEQFF.